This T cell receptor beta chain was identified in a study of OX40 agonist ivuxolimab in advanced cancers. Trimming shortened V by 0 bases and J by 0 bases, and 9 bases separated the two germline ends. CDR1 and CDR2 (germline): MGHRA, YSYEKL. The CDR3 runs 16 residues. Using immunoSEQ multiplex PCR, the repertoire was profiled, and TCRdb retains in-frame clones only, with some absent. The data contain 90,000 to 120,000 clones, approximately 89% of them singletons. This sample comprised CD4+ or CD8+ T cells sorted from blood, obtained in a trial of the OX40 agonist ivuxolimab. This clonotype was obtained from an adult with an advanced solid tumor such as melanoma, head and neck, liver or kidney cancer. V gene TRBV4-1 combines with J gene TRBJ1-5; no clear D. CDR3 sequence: CASSQDPGNSNQPQHF. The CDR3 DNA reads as TGCGCCAGCAGCCAAGATCCCGGGAATAGCAATCAGCCCCAGCATTTT.